This record covers a single TCR beta chain. Its antigen remains unidentified. Between the trimmed V and J ends, which lost 6 bases and 3 bases, there was a span of 19 bases. Looked up from germline, CDR1 is LNHDA and CDR2 is SQIVND (reference sequence). This CDR3 has 16 amino acids. This sample was taken from a study of regulatory T cells in long-lasting Graves disease. Study-wide findings and caveats: It was in persistent disease that TRBV28, TRBJ1-2 and TRBJ2-5 were favored.

Noted time point: persistent/refractory GD, antithyroid drugs over 5 years with positive TRAb. From PBMCs, RNA was extracted and then used to make the TCR library. Arm-PCR with iRepertoire HTBI primers amplified the CDR3 regions for these TCR beta libraries. In TCRdb, the multiplex PCR reads were re-called with MiXCR into one record per CDR3 protein. The repertoire holds roughly 500,000 distinct CDR3 sequences, with around a fifth as singletons. The chain combines TRBV19 with TRBJ2-3; the D is unclear. This TCR was recovered from a female donor with Graves disease. The sequencing used peripheral blood mononuclear cells (PBMCs), collected when the disease was refractory, from a patient treated with antithyroid drugs. DNA for the CDR3: TGTGCCAGTAGCTCGTTTCTGGCCCGTAAAACAGATACGCAGTATTTT. The encoded protein is CASSSFLARKTDTQYF. Variable domain in full (rest from reference TRBV19 and TRBJ2-3): DGGITQSPKYLFRKEGQNVTLSCEQNLNHDAMYWYRQDPGQGLRLIYYSQIVNDFQKGDIAEGYSVSREKKESFPLTVTSAQKNPTAFYLCASSSFLARKTDTQYFGPGTRLTVL.